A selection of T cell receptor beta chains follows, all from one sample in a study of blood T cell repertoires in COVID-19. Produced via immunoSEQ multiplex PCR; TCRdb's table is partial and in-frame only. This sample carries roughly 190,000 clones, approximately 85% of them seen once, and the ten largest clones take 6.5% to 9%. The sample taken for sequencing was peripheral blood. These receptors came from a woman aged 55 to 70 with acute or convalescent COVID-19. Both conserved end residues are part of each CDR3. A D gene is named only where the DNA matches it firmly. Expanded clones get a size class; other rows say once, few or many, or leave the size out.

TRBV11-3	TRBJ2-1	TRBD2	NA	CASSPPMLAGPYNEQFF	TGTGCCAGCAGCCCCCCAATGTTAGCGGGCCCCTACAATGAGCAGTTCTTC
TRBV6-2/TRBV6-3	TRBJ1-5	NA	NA	CASSYLSQPQHF	TGTGCCAGCAGTTACCTTAGCCAGCCCCAGCATTTT
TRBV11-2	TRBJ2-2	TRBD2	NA	CASSLLAGVGTGELFF	TGTGCCAGCAGCCTTTTAGCGGGAGTAGGCACCGGGGAGCTGTTTTTT
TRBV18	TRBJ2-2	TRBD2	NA	CASSLTRTSGMHQKNTGELFF	TGTGCCAGCTCATTGACAAGGACTAGCGGGATGCATCAGAAGAACACCGGGGAGCTGTTTTTT
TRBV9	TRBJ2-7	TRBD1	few	CASSVGPTGHEQYF	TGTGCCAGCAGCGTAGGGCCGACAGGGCACGAGCAGTACTTC
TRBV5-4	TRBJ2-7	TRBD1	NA	CASSWDSYEQYF	TGTGCCAGCAGCTGGGACAGCTACGAGCAGTACTTC
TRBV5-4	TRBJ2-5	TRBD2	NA	CASSLYSGSNQETQYF	TGTGCCAGCAGCTTGTATAGCGGGTCTAACCAAGAGACCCAGTACTTC
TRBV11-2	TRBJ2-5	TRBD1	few	CASSLDGTAQETQYF	TGTGCCAGCAGCTTAGATGGGACAGCCCAAGAGACCCAGTACTTC
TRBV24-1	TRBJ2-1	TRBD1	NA	CATSDPRQGAYNEQFF	TGTGCCACCAGTGATCCGCGACAGGGGGCCTACAATGAGCAGTTCTTC
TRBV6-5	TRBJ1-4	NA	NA	CASSYSWGRTNEKLFF	TGTGCCAGCAGTTACTCCTGGGGGCGGACTAATGAAAAACTGTTTTTT
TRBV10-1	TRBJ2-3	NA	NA	CASSEGPRGTQYF	TGCGCCAGCAGTGAAGGTCCGCGGGGTACGCAGTATTTT
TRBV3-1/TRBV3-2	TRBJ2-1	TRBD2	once	CASSPSGGGYNEQFF	TGTGCCAGCAGCCCTAGCGGGGGGGGCTACAATGAGCAGTTCTTC
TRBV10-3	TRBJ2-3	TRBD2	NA	CAISEGTSWADTQYF	TGTGCCATCAGTGAGGGGACTAGCTGGGCAGATACGCAGTATTTT
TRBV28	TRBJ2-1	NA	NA	CASSLSRGQFF	TGTGCCAGCAGTCTCTCACGGGGGCAGTTCTTC
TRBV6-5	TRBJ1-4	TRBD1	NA	CASSFTGATNEKLFF	TGTGCCAGCAGTTTTACAGGGGCAACTAATGAAAAACTGTTTTTT
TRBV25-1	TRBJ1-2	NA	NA	CASSVQGGDYGYTF	TGTGCCAGCAGTGTTCAGGGAGGGGACTATGGCTACACCTTC
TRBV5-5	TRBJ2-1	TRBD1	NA	CASSLDRPTQFF	TGTGCCAGCAGCCTGGACAGGCCGACGCAGTTCTTC
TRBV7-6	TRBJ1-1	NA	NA	CASSLSGQMNTEAFF	TGTGCCAGCAGCTTATCGGGACAAATGAACACTGAAGCTTTCTTT
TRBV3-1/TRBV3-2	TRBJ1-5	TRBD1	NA	CASSQGTGRPQHF	TGTGCCAGCAGCCAGGGGACAGGGAGGCCCCAGCATTTT
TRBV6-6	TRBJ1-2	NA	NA	CASSHGGDYGYTF	TGTGCCAGCAGCCACGGGGGGGACTATGGCTACACCTTC
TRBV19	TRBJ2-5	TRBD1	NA	CASTQQTGRQETQYF	TGTGCCAGTACCCAACAGACAGGGCGCCAGGAGACCCAGTACTTC
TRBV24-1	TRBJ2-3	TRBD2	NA	CATSDSLTSGNLDTQYF	TGTGCCACCAGTGACTCGCTGACTAGCGGGAATTTAGATACGCAGTATTTT
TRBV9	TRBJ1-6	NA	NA	CASSVASGLGNSPLHF	TGTGCCAGCAGCGTCGCGTCAGGTTTAGGCAATTCACCCCTCCACTTT
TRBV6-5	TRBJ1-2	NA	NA	CASSRDTSPAGYTF	TGTGCCAGCAGTCGGGACACCTCCCCTGCTGGCTACACCTTC
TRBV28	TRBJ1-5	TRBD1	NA	CASSPPVLDRAGDQPQHF	TGTGCCAGCAGTCCACCGGTACTTGACAGGGCCGGGGATCAGCCCCAGCATTTT
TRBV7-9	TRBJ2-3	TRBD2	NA	CASSSTSGRTDTQYF	TGTGCCAGCAGCTCGACTAGCGGGAGGACAGATACGCAGTATTTT
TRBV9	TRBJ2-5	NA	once	CASSVGAAPGTQYF	TGTGCCAGCAGCGTGGGGGCGGCTCCCGGGACCCAGTACTTC
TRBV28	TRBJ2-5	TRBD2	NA	CASSFANEREGRETQYF	TGTGCCAGCAGTTTTGCAAATGAGCGGGAGGGCCGCGAGACCCAGTACTTC
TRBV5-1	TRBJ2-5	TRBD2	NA	CASGLAGGWETQYF	TGCGCCAGCGGACTAGCGGGAGGTTGGGAGACCCAGTACTTC
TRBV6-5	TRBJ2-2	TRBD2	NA	CASKAGLAITGELFF	TGTGCCAGCAAGGCGGGACTAGCGATCACCGGGGAGCTGTTTTTT
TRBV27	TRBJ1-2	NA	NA	CATLGDYRAAGGYTF	TGTGCCACCCTTGGGGACTATCGGGCAGCGGGTGGCTACACCTTC
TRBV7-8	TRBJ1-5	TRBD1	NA	CASSLGQGNQPQHF	TGTGCCAGCAGCTTGGGACAGGGGAATCAGCCCCAGCATTTT
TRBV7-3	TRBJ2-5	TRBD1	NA	CASGQGFGETQYF	TGTGCCAGCGGACAGGGATTTGGGGAGACCCAGTACTTC
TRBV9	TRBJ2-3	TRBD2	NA	CASSDTSGITDTQYF	TGTGCCAGCAGCGATACTAGCGGGATCACAGATACGCAGTATTTT
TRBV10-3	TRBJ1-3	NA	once	CAISDQVRGSGNTIYF	TGTGCCATCAGTGACCAAGTTAGGGGTTCTGGAAACACCATATATTTT
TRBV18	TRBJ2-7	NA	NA	CASSPTISYEQYF	TGTGCCAGCTCACCCACTATTTCCTACGAGCAGTACTTC
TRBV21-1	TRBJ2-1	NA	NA	CASSKVAGRREFTYNEQFF	TGTGCCAGCAGCAAAGTTGCGGGTCGGCGGGAGTTCACCTACAATGAGCAGTTCTTC
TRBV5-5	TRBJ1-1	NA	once	CASSRGNTEAFF	TGTGCCAGCAGCAGGGGGAACACTGAAGCTTTCTTT
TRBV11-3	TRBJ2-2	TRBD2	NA	CASSLSGTSPGELFF	TGTGCCAGCAGCTTATCCGGGACTAGCCCCGGGGAGCTGTTTTTT
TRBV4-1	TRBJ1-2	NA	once	CASSQDSGYGYTF	TGCGCCAGCAGCCAAGACTCCGGGTATGGCTACACCTTC
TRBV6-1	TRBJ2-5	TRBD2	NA	CASSEGEGRETQYF	TGTGCCAGCAGTGAAGGGGAGGGCAGAGAGACCCAGTACTTC
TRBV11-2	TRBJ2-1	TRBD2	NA	CASSLDYFAGAHYNEQFF	TGTGCCAGCAGCTTAGATTATTTTGCGGGAGCACACTACAATGAGCAGTTCTTC
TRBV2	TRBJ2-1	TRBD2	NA	CASRRLAGLEQFF	TGTGCCAGTCGACGACTAGCGGGACTTGAGCAGTTCTTC
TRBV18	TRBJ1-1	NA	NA	CASSPSGERGAQAFF	TGTGCCAGCTCACCATCGGGGGAAAGAGGTGCCCAAGCTTTCTTT
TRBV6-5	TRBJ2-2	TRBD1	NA	CASSTGGVDTGELFF	TGTGCCAGTTCGACAGGGGGAGTTGACACCGGGGAGCTGTTTTTT
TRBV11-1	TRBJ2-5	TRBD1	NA	CASSLEPGGETQYF	TGTGCCAGCAGCTTAGAACCAGGGGGCGAGACCCAGTACTTC
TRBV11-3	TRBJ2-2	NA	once	CASSAEGDTHTGELFF	TGTGCCAGCAGCGCAGAGGGGGACACCCACACCGGGGAGCTGTTTTTT
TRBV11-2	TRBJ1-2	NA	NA	CASISLRAGRDNYGYTF	TGTGCCAGCATCTCCCTTAGGGCAGGGAGGGATAACTATGGCTACACCTTC
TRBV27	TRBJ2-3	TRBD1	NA	CASIKTGVFTDTQYF	TGTGCCAGCATCAAGACAGGGGTTTTCACAGATACGCAGTATTTT
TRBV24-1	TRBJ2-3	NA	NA	CATSDPPEGTQYF	TGTGCCACCAGTGACCCCCCGGAGGGTACGCAGTATTTT
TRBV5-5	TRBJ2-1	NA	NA	CASSLGTHDEQFF	TGTGCCAGCAGCTTGGGGACTCACGATGAGCAGTTCTTC
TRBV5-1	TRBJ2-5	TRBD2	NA	CASSPGTSGQETQYF	TGCGCCAGCAGTCCTGGGACTAGCGGCCAAGAGACCCAGTACTTC
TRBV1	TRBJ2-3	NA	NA	CTSSQEYGSGNTDTQYF	TGCACCAGCAGCCAAGAGTATGGTAGCGGGAACACAGATACGCAGTATTTT
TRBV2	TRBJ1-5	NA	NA	CASNDRISNQPQHF	TGTGCCAGCAATGACAGGATTAGCAATCAGCCCCAGCATTTT
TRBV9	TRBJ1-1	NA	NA	CASSLSSVSGTEAFF	TGTGCCAGCAGTCTATCGTCCGTTTCGGGGACTGAAGCTTTCTTT